This is a list of T cell receptor beta chains from one sample in a study of T cells expressing NK-cell markers. TCRdb re-called the 5' RACE reads; one entry per CDR3 protein, DNA not given. The data include about 260,000 distinct CDR3 sequences; the top ten clones carry around 0.37%. The material sequenced was blood T cells: a sorted CD56 or NKG2C T cell subset, CD4+ or CD8+ T cells, or bulk PBMC T cells (not recorded which). The receptor source for this set is a man younger than 35 in good health. CDR3s include the opening cysteine and the closing phenylalanine or tryptophan.

j_call,v_call,cdr3_aa
TRBJ2-3,TRBV7-6,CASSRFSGRASNTQYF
TRBJ2-1,TRBV29-1,CSVGPLQLPGVFF
TRBJ1-4,TRBV20-1,CSAREPRIGEKLFF
TRBJ2-2,TRBV9,CASSVLAGGPAGELFF
TRBJ2-5,TRBV12-3/TRBV12-4,CASGRTPTQETQYF
TRBJ2-1,TRBV5-6,CASSGRVEQFF
TRBJ1-1,TRBV4-2,CASSQDSGTPNTEAFF
TRBJ2-3,TRBV20-1,CSASGGSSTDTQYF
TRBJ2-7,TRBV18,CASSRARDSYEQYF
TRBJ2-4,TRBV7-6,CASSLYGRAAKNIQYF
TRBJ1-4,TRBV18,CASSPGVREKLFF
TRBJ2-1,TRBV12-3/TRBV12-4,CASTLKKGLYNEQFF
TRBJ1-2,TRBV7-2,CASSSQTGYGYTF
TRBJ1-5,TRBV11-2,CACPGSGSNQPQHF
TRBJ2-3,TRBV9,CASSVVASGSTDTQYF
TRBJ2-7,TRBV20-1,CTPGRTSYEQYF
TRBJ2-7,TRBV9,CASSDPPGGTSGGDYEQYF
TRBJ2-5,TRBV6-1,CASRISKGLAGYQTQYF
TRBJ2-2,TRBV5-1,CASGLQGTYGELFF
TRBJ2-3,TRBV7-2,CASSLGLPTDTQYF
TRBJ2-5,TRBV11-2,CASSLGRKYQETQYF
TRBJ1-1,TRBV29-1,CSVSGANTEAFF
TRBJ1-5,TRBV27,CASSWMRVAQHF
TRBJ2-3,TRBV9,CASSASTVDRWSDTQYF
TRBJ1-6,TRBV28,CASSPTFDRSSYNSPLHF
TRBJ2-3,TRBV6-1,CASSRTGTAADTQYF
TRBJ2-2,TRBV9,CASSVAPGTGKTGELFF
TRBJ2-1,TRBV11-3,CASSSAYEQFF
TRBJ2-1,TRBV12-3/TRBV12-4,CASSPPRGIGANEQFF
TRBJ2-3,TRBV5-1,CASSTGQATDTQYF
TRBJ2-2,TRBV20-1,CSARKLLAGVGTGELFF
TRBJ2-4,TRBV12-3/TRBV12-4,CASSLRQGGLNIQYF
TRBJ2-3,TRBV12-3/TRBV12-4,CASSLASRGPDTQYF
TRBJ2-3,TRBV12-3/TRBV12-4,CASRFTVLSTDTQYF
TRBJ2-1,TRBV5-5,CASSPKGEPYNEQFF
TRBJ2-1,TRBV5-1,CASSSTGTSGSEKFF
TRBJ1-3,TRBV29-1,CSVGTGRNTIYF
TRBJ1-5,TRBV6-6,CASSETVGQPQHF
TRBJ2-1,TRBV29-1,CSVRLAGLNEQFF
TRBJ2-2,TRBV6-5,CASSYLRGPGELFF
TRBJ2-7,TRBV18,CASSQLNRGPVLLNSYEQYF
TRBJ1-4,TRBV6-6,CASVTGANEKLFF
TRBJ2-2,TRBV5-3,CARSFSIWTSGRARLGGELFF
TRBJ2-5,TRBV12-3/TRBV12-4,CASSTGMGTQYF
TRBJ1-1,TRBV7-2,CASSLGRGLPAEAFF
TRBJ2-7,TRBV29-1,CSVEFTGRQQYF
TRBJ2-2,TRBV2,CASRREGELFF
TRBJ2-3,TRBV3-1,CASSSRTSGSSQYF
TRBJ1-1,TRBV12-3/TRBV12-4,CASRRQDMSPEAFF
TRBJ2-1,TRBV12-3/TRBV12-4,CASSWSGSAGGEQFF
TRBJ2-7,TRBV3-1,CASSLDGNAVYEQYF
TRBJ2-5,TRBV11-2,CASSLRLAGLQETQYF
TRBJ2-3,TRBV6-5,CASSYSGRGLAELTDTQYF
TRBJ2-6,TRBV25-1,CASKLDSGANVLTF
TRBJ2-3,TRBV27,CASSPHWEPTTQYF